The 27 T cell receptor beta chains reported below all come from one sample, sequenced in a study of technical replicates of blood from several donors. Repertoires were generated with immunoSEQ multiplex PCR, while TCRdb's copy carries only in-frame clones and drops some. The sample has some 70,000 clones, approximately 90% seen once. Source material: PBMCs. Receptor source: a human donor in good health. Some clones in this sample may be carry-over from other donors' samples.

The chain couples TRBV19 to TRBJ2-7; TRBD2 might be the D (5 bases). CDR3 size: 15 residues. CDR1 LNHDA and CDR2 SQIVND come from the germline V gene (reference sequence). V shed 5 bases and J shed 0 bases, with 14 bases lying between them. The CDR3 protein is CASSLIRGNSYEQYF. CDR3 nucleotides: TGTGCCAGTAGTTTAATACGGGGAAACTCCTACGAGCAGTACTTC.

The chain links TRBV30 to TRBJ2-2; 7 bases line up with TRBD1. CDR1 is GTSNPN and CDR2 is SVGIG in the germline V gene (reference sequence). The CDR3 spans 13 residues. J gave up 7 bases and V 2 bases, and 4 bases lay outside the gene matches. The CDR3 is CAWSQQGYGELFF. CDR3 DNA sequence: TGTGCCTGGAGTCAACAGGGGTACGGGGAGCTGTTTTTT.

CDR3: CASIFRDNQETQYF. CDR3 coding DNA: TGTGCCAGTATTTTCCGGGACAACCAAGAGACCCAGTACTTC. The chain combines TRBV6-1 with TRBJ2-5; D possibly corresponds to TRBD1 (6 bases). Germline V gene sequence: CDR1 MNHNS, CDR2 SASEGT. CDR3 size: 14 residues. Between the trimmed V and J ends, which lost 9 bases and 0 bases, there was a span of 14 bases.

The genes are TRBV10-3 and TRBJ1-2; D unclear. The germline V gene encodes CDR1 ENHRY and CDR2 SYGVKD. The CDR3 totals 12 residues. Trimming shortened V by 3 bases and J by 8 bases, and 10 bases separated the two germline ends. The chain's CDR3 is CAISDGFLGYTF. CDR3 DNA: TGTGCCATCAGTGATGGCTTTTTGGGCTACACCTTC.

This chain connects TRBV27 to TRBJ1-1, with a tentative D call TRBD1 (5 bases). The CDR3 contains 15 residues. The germline V gene has CDR1 MNHEY and CDR2 SMNVEV (reference sequence). Between the trimmed V and J ends, which lost 4 bases and 5 bases, there was a span of 17 bases. CDR3 DNA sequence: TGTGCCAGCAGTTACGCCGTGGACAAATGGACTGAAGCTTTCTTT. Its protein product is CASSYAVDKWTEAFF.

This clone showed up just a few times. The rearrangement joins TRBV19 to TRBJ2-3; D not certain. Germline V gene sequence: CDR1 LNHDA, CDR2 SQIVND (reference sequence). V gave up 3 bases and J gave up 2 bases, with 21 bases separating them. This CDR3 spans 18 amino acids. DNA of the CDR3: TGTGCCAGTAGTATGAGTACCCCCTCACCAGGATTCACAGATACGCAGTATTTT. It codes for CASSMSTPSPGFTDTQYF.

The gene calls are TRBV19 and TRBJ2-2; D is unresolved. Trimming cost V 1 base and J 3 bases, with 6 bases left between them. There are 14 residues in the CDR3. Germline loops: CDR1 LNHDA, CDR2 SQIVND (reference sequence). CDR3 nucleotide sequence: TGTGCCAGTAGTATAGGTACGGACACCGGGGAGCTGTTTTTT. The encoded protein is CASSIGTDTGELFF.

CDR3 bases: TGTGCCAGCAGATCTCAGGGGTTTCAGCCCCAGCATTTT. The encoded protein is CASRSQGFQPQHF. V and J are TRBV27 and TRBJ1-5, with a weak D call TRBD1 (6 bases). V gave up 6 bases and J gave up 6 bases, with 12 bases separating them. CDR1 is MNHEY and CDR2 is SMNVEV in the germline V gene (reference sequence). This CDR3 has 13 amino acids.

The chain recombines TRBV4-2 with TRBJ2-7; 11 bases are a match to TRBD2. The V gene end was trimmed by 5 bases and the J gene end by 4 bases; junction bases not matched to a gene: 10. Germline V gene lookup returns CDR1 LGHNA and CDR2 YNFKEQ. The CDR3 is 16 amino acids. The CDR3, as DNA: TGTGCCAGCAGCGCTAGTAGCGGGAGGGCCAGGTACGAGCAGTACTTC. Its translation is CASSASSGRARYEQYF.

The chain combines TRBV6-5 with TRBJ1-3; the D gene is possibly TRBD1 (5 bases). V lost 6 bases to trimming and J lost 2 bases, with 14 bases between them. This CDR3 comprises 15 residues. From germline, CDR1 is MNHEY and CDR2 SVGAGI. The CDR3 spells CASSLTWGAGNTIYF. The CDR3 coding sequence is TGTGCCAGCAGCCTTACATGGGGGGCTGGAAACACCATATATTTT.

The CDR3 is CASSESRKYGYTF. DNA of the CDR3: TGTGCCAGCAGTGAATCGCGGAAATATGGCTACACCTTC. The rearrangement uses TRBV6-5 and TRBJ1-2; D not resolved. Looked up from germline, CDR1 is MNHEY and CDR2 is SVGAGI. Trimming took 5 bases from V and 5 from J, leaving 12 bases between them. This CDR3 contains 13 residues.

The V call is TRBV10-3, the J call TRBJ2-3; 9 nucleotides match TRBD2. V trimming: 5 bases; J trimming: 3 bases; junction bases outside the gene matches: 6. The CDR3 sequence is 15 residues long. Germline CDR1 is ENHRY and CDR2 is SYGVKD. CDR3 sequence: CAISKGLALTDTQYF. Here the CDR3 DNA reads TGTGCCATCAGTAAAGGACTAGCGTTAACAGATACGCAGTATTTT.

This clone was seen only once. This chain joins TRBV19 and TRBJ1-2, with TRBD1 matching 8 bases. Germline assignment: CDR1 LNHDA and CDR2 SQIVND (reference sequence). V gave up 8 bases and J gave up 3 bases; unmatched junction bases: 8. The length of the CDR3 is 14 residues. DNA for the CDR3: TGTGCCAGTCTAGGAGCAGGGGGCTACTATGGCTACACCTTC. This translates into CASLGAGGYYGYTF.

This clone was detected only once. The chain is built from TRBV10-3 and TRBJ2-7; D remains ambiguous. The CDR3 has 11 amino acids. In germline, CDR1 is ENHRY, CDR2 SYGVKD. V shed 4 bases and J shed 3 bases, with 4 bases lying between them. The CDR3 sequence is CAISGDYEQYF. As DNA, the CDR3 is TGTGCCATCAGTGGAGACTACGAGCAGTACTTC.

The V gene is TRBV30, the J gene TRBJ2-1, with D tentatively TRBD2 (5 bases). This CDR3 is built from 15 residues. The V gene lost 4 bases and the J gene lost 6 bases, with 19 bases spanning the gap. Germline values: CDR1 GTSNPN, CDR2 SVGIG (reference sequence). In DNA form, the CDR3 reads TGTGCCTGGAATCCTATAGGGAGTTGGGTCAATGAGCAGTTCTTC. The encoded protein is CAWNPIGSWVNEQFF.

This chain connects TRBV19 to TRBJ2-7, with 10 nucleotides matching TRBD2. This CDR3 is 15 amino acids long. Germline loops: CDR1 LNHDA, CDR2 SQIVND (reference sequence). Germline trimming cut 8 bases from V and 3 bases from J; bases unmatched to any gene: 10. CDR3 DNA sequence: TGTGCCAGTTCATCTCCAGGACTAGCGGTCTACGAGCAGTACTTC. This translates into CASSSPGLAVYEQYF.

The V gene is TRBV9, the J gene TRBJ2-3, with 9 bases identical to TRBD2. J gave up 4 bases and V 2 bases, and 5 bases lay outside the gene matches. The CDR3 length is 15 residues. CDR1 and CDR2 (germline): SGDLS, YYNGEE. CDR3 amino acids: CASSVLSGGSDTQYF. CDR3 coding DNA: TGTGCCAGCAGCGTCCTTAGCGGGGGCTCAGATACGCAGTATTTT.

J is TRBJ2-1 and V is TRBV11-2; 14 nucleotides line up with TRBD2. The CDR3 spans 19 residues. The junction had 18 bases not matched to a gene; V was cut back by 6 bases and J by 8 bases. From germline, CDR1 is SGHAT and CDR2 FQNNGV. CDR3 residues: CASSLYLRTSGRRDDEQFF. The CDR3 nucleotides are TGTGCCAGCAGTCTCTATCTACGGACTAGCGGGAGGAGGGATGATGAGCAGTTCTTC. Combining the CDR3 with reference TRBV11-2 and TRBJ2-1 gives the whole variable domain EAGVAQSPRYKIIEKRQSVAFWCNPISGHATLYWYQQILGQGPKLLIQFQNNGVVDDSQLPKDRFSAERLKGVDSTLKIQPAKLEDSAVYLCASSLYLRTSGRRDDEQFFGPGTRLTVL.

J is TRBJ2-7 and V is TRBV10-3, with D maybe TRBD2 (6 bases). The V gene lost 0 bases and the J gene lost 2 bases, with 8 bases spanning the gap. The CDR3 runs to 14 residues. Germline CDR1 ENHRY, CDR2 SYGVKD. The DNA for the CDR3 is TGTGCCATCAGTGAGTCGGCGGGACCCTACGAGCAGTACTTC. Translating it yields CAISESAGPYEQYF.

This rearrangement joins TRBV7-9 to TRBJ2-7; D possibly corresponds to TRBD2 (6 bases). The CDR3 length is 12 residues. Trimming stripped 3 bases from V and 7 bases from J, with 10 bases between. Germline CDR1 reads SEHNR; CDR2 reads FQNEAQ (reference sequence). CDR3 sequence reads: CASSFPRGEQYF. The CDR3 DNA reads as TGTGCCAGCAGCTTTCCGCGGGGTGAGCAGTACTTC.

The V and J genes are TRBV7-2 and TRBJ2-2, with 9 bases lining up with TRBD1. The CDR3 runs 16 residues. Trimming at V came to 2 bases and at J to 5 bases, leaving 6 bases not matched to a gene. Germline-derived CDR1 and CDR2 are SGHTA and FQGNSA. CDR3 nucleotides: TGTGCCAGCAGCTTACGGACAGGGGCCTCAACCGGGGAGCTGTTTTTT. It yields the protein CASSLRTGASTGELFF. The full variable domain, completed using reference TRBV7-2 and TRBJ2-2, is GAGVSQSPSNKVTEKGKDVELRCDPISGHTALYWYRQSLGQGLEFLIYFQGNSAPDKSGLPSDRFSAERTGGSVSTLTIQRTQQEDSAVYLCASSLRTGASTGELFFGEGSRLTVL.

J is TRBJ1-2 and V is TRBV21-1. TRBV21-1 is shown as a pseudogene. The CDR3 is 13 amino acids. Here the CDR3 DNA reads TGTGCCAGCAGCCCTAACTACAACCATGGCTACACCTTC. It is translated as CASSPNYNHGYTF.

For the CDR3, the DNA is TGTGCCAGCAAACGGGCCGACAGAACAGAGACCCAGTACTTC. It specifies CASKRADRTETQYF. The chain links TRBV2 to TRBJ2-5, with D tentatively TRBD1 (5 bases). Germline V gene sequence: CDR1 SNHLY, CDR2 FYNNEI. The CDR3 spans 14 residues. Trimming stripped 7 bases from V and 4 bases from J, with 16 bases between.

This clone was picked up one time. The genes are TRBV7-3 and TRBJ2-3; tentatively, D is TRBD1 (6 bases). V shed 5 bases and J shed 2 bases, with 14 bases lying between them. Germline CDR1 is SGHTA and CDR2 is FQGTGA. The CDR3 has 15 amino acids. The CDR3 coding sequence is TGTGCCAGCAGCCCCGGGACATTATACACAGATACGCAGTATTTT. The encoded protein is CASSPGTLYTDTQYF. Drawing the rest from reference TRBV7-3 and TRBJ2-3, the complete variable domain is GAGVSQTPSNKVTEKGKYVELRCDPISGHTALYWYRQSLGQGPEFLIYFQGTGAADDSGLPNDRFFAVRPEGSVSTLKIQRTERGDSAVYLCASSPGTLYTDTQYFGPGTRLTVL.

CDR3 protein: CASSPTVTMNTEAFF. CDR3 coding DNA: TGTGCCAGCAGCCCCACTGTAACCATGAACACTGAAGCTTTCTTT. The J gene is TRBJ1-1, the V gene TRBV7-2, with D unclear. The CDR3 extends over 15 amino acids. V was shortened by 5 bases and J by 0 bases, with 13 bases between the two germline ends. Germline V CDR1 and CDR2: SGHTA, FQGNSA.

The rearrangement joins TRBV7-8 to TRBJ1-4, with D possibly TRBD1 on 6 matching bases. The germline V and J ends were trimmed by 3 bases and 3 bases, with 14 bases remaining between them. Per the germline V gene, CDR1 is SGHVS and CDR2 is FQNEAQ. The CDR3 runs to 16 residues. CDR3 region: CASSFPGGLANEKLFF. CDR3 bases: TGTGCCAGCAGCTTCCCGGGGGGGCTGGCTAATGAAAAACTGTTTTTT.

The chain has TRBV4-2 and TRBJ1-3; unclear D gene. The CDR3 sequence is 16 residues long. V was clipped by 2 bases and J by 0 bases, with 11 bases between them. The germline V gene encodes CDR1 LGHNA and CDR2 YNFKEQ. CDR3 sequence reads: CASSQPRENSGNTIYF. The CDR3, as DNA: TGTGCCAGCAGCCAACCCCGGGAGAACTCTGGAAACACCATATATTTT.